This T cell receptor (beta chain) was observed in a study of shared clonotypes between healthy human individuals. This clone came up once. Its antigen is not known. Study-level findings and limits: Clonotype sharing among donors likely depends on sequencing depth. Clonotypes not shared had lower generation probabilities than those common to all four donors. In several donors, around 5.5% of naive CD4 clonotypes appeared in common.

In the naive CD8 group, cells lacked CD45RO and were positively selected for CCR7, so terminally differentiated effector memory CD45RA+ cells were left out. The germline gives CDR1 MDHEN, CDR2 SYDVKM. This CDR3 has 15 residues. After removal of 5 bases from V and 5 bases from J, the junction contained 9 bases not matched to a gene. As processed by the authors: Junction-only sequences without quality scores were provided by ImmunoSEQ, so filtering was different. The protocol was immunoSEQ multiplex PCR, while the TCRdb copy is restricted to in-frame clones and leaves out a portion. D and trimming come from the DNA, and the V and J calls and clone size come from that table. The table records around 640,000 clones, 95% to 97% of them present only once.

This sequence originates from a woman aged 25-40 years in good health. The chain recombines TRBV28 with TRBJ2-7, with TRBD2 matching 10 bases. Specimen: naive CD8+ T cells sorted from blood. The CDR3 region has the DNA TGTGCCAGCAGTCTCCCCCTAGCGGGAGTCCACGAGCAGTACTTC. Translated: CASSLPLAGVHEQYF.